The 24 T cell receptor beta chains reported below all come from one sample, sequenced in a study of Ad26.COV2.S vaccination and SARS-CoV-2 variants. Treatment denoted: some 19 received Ad26.COV2.S at low or high dose, single or two shots; a few received placebo; per-sample allocation not given. The samples date from day 63 after the first vaccine or placebo injection. Assay: immunoSEQ multiplex PCR; the TCRdb copy retains only in-frame clones and omits some. The sample contains about 400,000 clones, approximately 90% of which appear only once. The source was peripheral blood, collected in a trial of Ad26.COV2.S vaccine versus placebo. These receptors all come from a person aged 18 to 65 who received the Ad26.COV2.S COVID-19 vaccine or a placebo.

The chain carries TRBV1 and TRBJ2-1; the table calls TRBD2, which could not be checked here. TRBV1 is flagged as a pseudogene. The length of the CDR3 is 16 residues. The CDR3 DNA sequence: TGCACCAGCAGCCAACGGACTAGCGGGAGATGGTATGAGCAGTTCTTC. Translating gives CTSSQRTSGRWYEQFF.

The V call is TRBV12-3 or TRBV12-4, the J call TRBJ1-2; D is uncertain. The CDR3 covers 13 residues. Deletions cut 10 bases from V and 0 bases from J, with 12 bases between. The CDR3 region is CAIAWAANYGYTF. For the CDR3, the DNA is TGTGCCATCGCCTGGGCAGCTAACTATGGCTACACCTTC.

This clone was seen only a few times. V gene TRBV6-5 combines with J gene TRBJ1-5; possible D gene TRBD1, 6 bases. CDR1 and CDR2 from the germline V gene are MNHEY and SVGAGI. V was cut by 4 bases and J by 2 bases, with 12 bases left in between. This CDR3 contains 15 residues. Here the CDR3 reads CASSSQGPGNQPQHF. CDR3 DNA: TGTGCCAGCAGTTCCCAGGGGCCGGGCAATCAGCCCCAGCATTTT.

V gene TRBV5-6 combines with J gene TRBJ1-6; D is undetermined. The CDR3 runs to 14 residues. Germline loops: CDR1 SGHDT, CDR2 YYEEEE. V shed 0 bases and J shed 2 bases, with 3 bases lying between them. The chain's CDR3 is CASSLDTYNSPLHF. For the CDR3, the DNA is TGTGCCAGCAGCTTGGACACCTATAATTCACCCCTCCACTTT. Filled out from reference TRBV5-6 and TRBJ1-6, the complete variable domain reads DAGVTQSPTHLIKTRGQQVTLRCSPKSGHDTVSWYQQALGQGPQFIFQYYEEEERQRGNFPDRFSGHQFPNYSSELNVNALLLGDSALYLCASSLDTYNSPLHFGNGTRLTVT.

V gene TRBV15 combines with J gene TRBJ1-2, with 10 bases aligning to TRBD1. The J segment lost 7 bases and the V segment lost 8 bases, leaving 13 bases of the junction unmatched. The length of the CDR3 is 15 residues. Germline values: CDR1 LNHNV, CDR2 YYDKDF (reference sequence). CDR3 sequence reads: CATYTGTGEESGYTF. In nucleotides, the CDR3 is TGTGCCACCTATACCGGGACAGGGGAAGAAAGTGGCTACACCTTC.

The chain recombines TRBV7-9 with TRBJ2-4, with 9 bases aligning to TRBD2. The CDR3 sequence is 15 residues long. V lost 4 bases, J lost 0 bases, and 1 base stayed unmatched. Looked up from germline, CDR1 is SEHNR and CDR2 is FQNEAQ (reference sequence). CDR3 DNA sequence: TGTGCCAGCAGCTATAGCGGGAGAGCCAAAAACATTCAGTACTTC. Protein: CASSYSGRAKNIQYF.

This chain connects TRBV6-6 to TRBJ1-1; D not certain. Trimming took off 2 bases at V and 2 bases at J, with 6 bases between the two ends. CDR1 is MNHNY and CDR2 is SVGAGI in the germline V gene (reference sequence). This CDR3 contains 13 residues. The CDR3 region is CASSYGSNTEAFF. The CDR3 nucleotides read TGTGCCAGCAGTTACGGGAGTAACACTGAAGCTTTCTTT.

This clone was seen just once. The genes are TRBV6-5 and TRBJ2-5, with 10 bases matching TRBD2. This CDR3 spans 16 amino acids. Germline assignment: CDR1 MNHEY and CDR2 SVGAGI. The ends lost 2 bases at V and 5 bases at J; junction bases unmatched: 8. CDR3 residues: CASSYDEREGRETQYF. The DNA for the CDR3 is TGTGCCAGCAGTTACGACGAGCGGGAGGGAAGGGAGACCCAGTACTTC.

This clone was detected ten times or more. This chain uses TRBV6-2 or TRBV6-3 with TRBJ1-5, with 10 bases lining up with TRBD1. The CDR3 is 14 residues long. Germline CDR1 reads MNHEY; CDR2 reads SVGEGT. J was trimmed by 7 bases and V by 5 bases; bases with no gene match: 5. CDR3 nucleotide sequence: TGTGCCAGCAGTGGGACAGGGGACACCCAGCCCCAGCATTTT. It codes for CASSGTGDTQPQHF.

On this clone: Other nucleotide sequences in the sample specify the same CDR3. V gene TRBV2 combines with J gene TRBJ2-3; 14 positions agree with TRBD2. V lost 6 bases to trimming and J lost 8 bases; unmatched junction nucleotides: 4. The germline CDR1 and CDR2 sequences are SNHLY and FYNNEI. CDR3 length equals 14 residues. The CDR3 protein is CASRGGTSGGTQYF. CDR3 bases: TGTGCCAGCAGAGGAGGGACTAGCGGGGGTACGCAGTATTTT. Full variable domain (outside the CDR3, taken from reference TRBV2 and TRBJ2-3): EPEVTQTPSHQVTQMGQEVILRCVPISNHLYFYWYRQILGQKVEFLVSFYNNEISEKSEIFDDQFSVERPDGSNFTLKIRSTKLEDSAMYFCASRGGTSGGTQYFGPGTRLTVL.

This clone has a handful of counts. The sample carries other DNA sequences with the same CDR3. The gene calls are TRBV4-3 and TRBJ2-2; D remains ambiguous. From germline, CDR1 is LGHNA and CDR2 YSLEER. With 0 bases removed from V and 1 base from J, the gap between germline ends came to 6 bases. This CDR3 spans 15 amino acids. CDR3 sequence: CASSQEAGNTGELFF. The CDR3 bases are TGCGCCAGCAGCCAAGAAGCAGGGAACACCGGGGAGCTGTTTTTT.

V gene TRBV12-3 or TRBV12-4 combines with J gene TRBJ2-3; the D is unclear. V dropped 5 bases and J dropped 5 bases, with 8 bases sitting between them. This CDR3 is 12 amino acids long. CDR3 region: CASSPTRDTQYF. The CDR3, as DNA: TGTGCCAGCAGTCCCACCAGAGATACGCAGTATTTT.

This chain joins TRBV4-2 and TRBJ1-2; 8 positions agree with TRBD1. This CDR3 has 17 amino acids. The V and J ends lost 0 bases and 4 bases, in that order; junction bases with no gene match: 10. Germline V gives CDR1 LGHNA, CDR2 YNFKEQ. The CDR3 bases are TGTGCCAGCAGCCAAGACTCTGCGACAGGGGTTATCTATGGCTACACCTTC. This sequence encodes CASSQDSATGVIYGYTF.

The rearrangement uses TRBV28 and TRBJ2-7; D call uncertain. The length of the CDR3 is 14 residues. Germline V gives CDR1 MDHEN, CDR2 SYDVKM. V was clipped by 2 bases and J by 2 bases, with 10 bases between them. CDR3 sequence reads: CASSLADLTYEQYF. DNA for the CDR3: TGTGCCAGCAGTTTAGCTGATTTAACCTACGAGCAGTACTTC.

The chain links TRBV7-8 to TRBJ1-3; D not resolved. Germline V gene sequence: CDR1 SGHVS, CDR2 FQNEAQ. The germline V and J ends were trimmed by 6 bases and 4 bases, with 10 bases remaining between them. CDR3 size: 13 residues. CDR3 amino acids: CASRVTDGNTIYF. CDR3 nucleotide sequence: TGTGCCAGCAGAGTAACGGACGGAAACACCATATATTTT.

This chain links TRBV24-1 with TRBJ1-2; 7 bases are shared with TRBD1. V was clipped by 4 bases and J by 5 bases; unmatched bases: 9. The germline gives CDR1 KGHDR, CDR2 SFDVKD. The CDR3 totals 15 residues. The CDR3 coding sequence is TGTGCCACCAGTGACGGTGGGACAGCAGCTTATGGCTACACCTTC. The encoded protein is CATSDGGTAAYGYTF.

This clone has just one count. The chain couples TRBV5-1 to TRBJ1-1; TRBD1 is a possible D gene (5 bases). V lost 4 bases, J lost 5 bases, and 21 bases lay in between. The CDR3 consists of 16 residues. CDR1 and CDR2 from the germline V gene are SGHRS and YFSETQ. This chain's CDR3 is CASSPRGTVGITEAFF. The CDR3 DNA follows: TGCGCCAGCAGCCCCCGAGGGACGGTAGGGATAACTGAAGCTTTCTTT.

The chain uses TRBV5-6 and TRBJ2-7, with D perhaps TRBD2 (5 bases). Trimming pared 3 bases from V and 1 base from J, leaving 11 bases between. This CDR3 comprises 14 residues. CDR1 and CDR2 (germline): SGHDT, YYEEEE. The CDR3: CASSSDYRSYEQYF. CDR3 bases: TGTGCCAGCAGCTCTGACTACCGTTCCTACGAGCAGTACTTC.

The chain joins TRBV28 to TRBJ2-2; 7 nucleotides match TRBD1. The length of the CDR3 is 16 residues. V was clipped by 4 bases and J by 4 bases; unmatched bases: 9. Germline V gene sequence: CDR1 MDHEN, CDR2 SYDVKM. This CDR3 reads CASSSPQGMGTGELFF. CDR3 DNA sequence: TGTGCCAGCAGTTCCCCACAGGGGATGGGCACCGGGGAGCTGTTTTTT.

The chain is built from TRBV6-6 and TRBJ2-2; a weak D match, TRBD2 (5 bases). CDR1 and CDR2 from the germline V gene are MNHNY and SVGAGI (reference sequence). CDR3 length: 14 residues. Trimming took off 7 bases at V and 5 bases at J, with 14 bases between the two ends. For the CDR3, the DNA is TGTGCCAGCACCGTAACTAGTTATACCGGGGAGCTGTTTTTT. It specifies CASTVTSYTGELFF.

The chain has TRBV30 and TRBJ2-2; unclear D gene. The CDR3 sequence is 15 residues long. Trimming took off 4 bases at V and 2 bases at J, with 14 bases between the two ends. Germline loops: CDR1 GTSNPN, CDR2 SVGIG (reference sequence). CDR3 in amino acids: CAWIRWKPNTGELFF. The CDR3 coding sequence is TGTGCCTGGATTCGTTGGAAACCCAACACCGGGGAGCTGTTTTTT.

The chain recombines TRBV7-9 with TRBJ2-7, with D possibly matching TRBD1 (5 bases). There are 13 residues in the CDR3. V gave up 7 bases and J gave up 0 bases, with 10 bases separating them. The germline CDR1 and CDR2 sequences are SEHNR and FQNEAQ (reference sequence). CDR3 bases: TGTGCCAGCACCCAGGGAAGCTCCTACGAGCAGTACTTC. Protein: CASTQGSSYEQYF. Complete variable domain (other parts from reference TRBV7-9 and TRBJ2-7): DTGVSQNPRHKITKRGQNVTFRCDPISEHNRLYWYRQTLGQGPEFLTYFQNEAQLEKSRLLSDRFSAERPKGSFSTLEIQRTEQGDSAMYLCASTQGSSYEQYFGPGTRLTVT.

J is TRBJ2-5 and V is TRBV21-1. TRBV21-1 is a pseudogene locus. This CDR3 has 13 amino acids. The DNA of the CDR3 is TGTGCCAGCGTTCCGGGACGGCAAGAGACCCAGTACTTC. It yields the protein CASVPGRQETQYF.

The DNA of the CDR3 is TGTGCCAGCAGCTTGAATGATTATGGAGGCTACACCTTC. It yields the protein CASSLNDYGGYTF. This sequence joins TRBV7-3 and TRBJ1-2, with unresolved D. The CDR3 has 13 amino acids. Per the germline V gene, CDR1 is SGHTA and CDR2 is FQGTGA. The germline V and J ends were trimmed by 3 bases and 8 bases, with 13 bases remaining between them.